These 14 T cell receptor beta chains were sequenced from one sample in a study of radiotherapy plus CTLA-4 blockade in lung cancer (dated by TCRdb to about 2018). Library prep was done by the immunoSEQ multiplex PCR assay. Imported from immuneACCESS, the table was reduced by TCRdb to in-frame sequences with V and J called. These copies leave out some clones; in studies compared against another copy, an unresolved V gene accounts for under half, and the cause of the remainder is not known. This sample gives about 77,000 clones in total; over 65% of them show up just once. Approximately 10% of the sample is taken by the ten largest. The sequenced sample was peripheral blood, obtained from a patient treated with radiotherapy plus ipilimumab. These receptors were obtained from a human donor with non-small cell lung cancer whose response to radiotherapy plus ipilimumab could not be evaluated.

The sample holds a few counts of this clone. The rearrangement links TRBV10-3 to TRBJ1-3; 10 nucleotides line up with TRBD1. The CDR3 sequence is 16 residues long. The V gene end was trimmed by 1 base and the J gene end by 2 bases; junction bases not matched to a gene: 2. In germline, CDR1 is ENHRY, CDR2 SYGVKD. The DNA of the CDR3 is TGTGCCATCAGTGAGTTTGGGACAGGGGCTGGAAACACCATATATTTT. It translates to CAISEFGTGAGNTIYF.

This clone showed up many times. The chain uses TRBV7-6 and TRBJ1-1; the D gene is possibly TRBD1 (5 bases). In germline, CDR1 is SGHVS, CDR2 FNYEAQ. The CDR3 has 13 residues. The V gene lost 1 base and the J gene lost 8 bases, with 11 bases spanning the gap. CDR3 protein: CASSLDLKGEAFF. The CDR3, as DNA: TGTGCCAGCAGCTTAGACCTTAAGGGGGAAGCTTTCTTT.

The J gene is TRBJ1-2, the V gene TRBV6-5, with 7 bases lining up with TRBD1. The CDR3 contains 16 residues. The V segment lost 2 bases and the J segment 6 bases; nucleotides outside the gene matches: 12. Germline assignment: CDR1 MNHEY and CDR2 SVGAGI. The CDR3 here is CASSYGGSTGRNGYTF. In DNA form, the CDR3 reads TGTGCCAGCAGTTACGGGGGGTCGACAGGGAGGAATGGCTACACCTTC.

V and J are TRBV29-1 and TRBJ1-3, with TRBD1 matching over 7 bases. The CDR3 covers 13 residues. Germline V gene data show CDR1 as SQVTM and CDR2 as ANQGSEA. With 8 bases clipped from V and 4 bases from J, the junction kept 8 bases outside the gene matches. The CDR3 loop is CSIQGPSGNTIYF. The DNA for the CDR3 is TGCAGCATACAGGGGCCGTCCGGAAACACCATATATTTT.

This rearrangement joins TRBV5-1 to TRBJ1-2, with 12 bases lining up with TRBD1. With 0 bases clipped from V and 9 bases from J, the junction kept 6 bases outside the gene matches. The CDR3 runs to 15 residues. Germline assignment: CDR1 SGHRS and CDR2 YFSETQ. CDR3 bases: TGCGCCAGCAGCTTGGCGGCAGGGACAGGGGGCAGCTACACCTTC. Translation gives CASSLAAGTGGSYTF.

J is TRBJ2-6 and V is TRBV28; D is perhaps TRBD1 (5 bases). The V gene lost 2 bases and the J gene lost 2 bases, with 7 bases spanning the gap. Germline CDR1 MDHEN, CDR2 SYDVKM. The length of the CDR3 is 15 residues. The CDR3 DNA reads as TGTGCCAGCAGTTTAGAAGGGGCTGGGGCCAACGTCCTGACTTTC. It is translated as CASSLEGAGANVLTF.

The V call is TRBV29-1, the J call TRBJ1-5; maybe TRBD1 (5 bases). Per the germline V gene, CDR1 is SQVTM and CDR2 is ANQGSEA. V was clipped by 5 bases and J by 1 base, with 15 bases between them. This CDR3 has 15 amino acids. The CDR3 protein is CSVSIFGGSNQPQHF. The CDR3 DNA reads as TGCAGCGTTTCCATCTTTGGGGGGAGCAATCAGCCCCAGCATTTT.

V gene TRBV2 combines with J gene TRBJ2-5, with 11 bases aligning to TRBD1. The germline V gene has CDR1 SNHLY and CDR2 FYNNEI. Trimming took 2 bases from V and 6 from J; bases not matched to a gene: 8. There are 16 residues in the CDR3. In DNA, the CDR3 is TGTGCCAGCAGTGAAAGGCCCGGACAGGGGGCAAAGACCCAGTACTTC. It is translated as CASSERPGQGAKTQYF.

V is TRBV6-5 and J is TRBJ1-1; TRBD1 matches at 9 bases. The CDR3 is 13 amino acids. The V segment lost 8 bases and the J segment 4 bases; nucleotides outside the gene matches: 5. The germline gives CDR1 MNHEY, CDR2 SVGAGI. CDR3 DNA: TGTGCCAGCGGAGAGACAGGGGGCACTGAAGCTTTCTTT. Residues: CASGETGGTEAFF.

The chain recombines TRBV15 with TRBJ2-7; TRBD2 might be the D (5 bases). CDR3 length: 14 amino acids. The ends were cut back, 0 bases at V and 3 bases at J, with 9 bases in the middle. Germline CDR1 and CDR2: LNHNV and YYDKDF (reference sequence). This chain's CDR3 is CATSRELAGYEQYF. CDR3 nucleotide sequence: TGTGCCACCAGCAGAGAGCTAGCCGGCTACGAGCAGTACTTC.

The J gene is TRBJ2-2, the V gene TRBV6-1; TRBD1 matches at 9 bases. Trimming removed 6 bases from V and 6 bases from J; junction bases left unmatched: 2. This CDR3 is 13 amino acids long. CDR1 and CDR2 (germline): MNHNS, SASEGT. CDR3 in DNA: TGTGCCAGCAGGGGACAGGGAGCCGGGGAGCTGTTTTTT. It yields the protein CASRGQGAGELFF.

This clone was detected once. J is TRBJ2-5 and V is TRBV25-1; D is ambiguous. Trimming cost V 1 base and J 7 bases, with 10 bases left between them. The germline V gene has CDR1 MGHDK and CDR2 SYGVNS. The CDR3 contains 13 residues. The CDR3, as DNA: TGTGCCAGCAGTGAATTTAACCCCGGGACCCAGTACTTC. This translates into CASSEFNPGTQYF.

The CDR3 nucleotides are TGTGCCAGCAGCACCTCACGGCCCAGGATGGGTTCCTATGGCTACACCTTC. This translates into CASSTSRPRMGSYGYTF. V and J are TRBV5-8 and TRBJ1-2, with no clear D. This CDR3 spans 17 amino acids. The ends were cut back, 4 bases at V and 4 bases at J, with 23 bases in the middle. Germline V lookup: CDR1 SGHTS, CDR2 YDEGEE.

CDR3 protein: CASSEGVAGGKETQYF. CDR3 nucleotides: TGCGCCAGCAGTGAGGGTGTAGCGGGAGGAAAAGAGACCCAGTACTTC. The gene calls are TRBV10-1 and TRBJ2-5; 10 bases align to TRBD2. With V trimmed by 2 bases and J by 3 bases, 6 bases remained unmatched. The CDR3 is made up of 16 amino acids. Germline CDR1 WNHNN, CDR2 SYGVQD (reference sequence).